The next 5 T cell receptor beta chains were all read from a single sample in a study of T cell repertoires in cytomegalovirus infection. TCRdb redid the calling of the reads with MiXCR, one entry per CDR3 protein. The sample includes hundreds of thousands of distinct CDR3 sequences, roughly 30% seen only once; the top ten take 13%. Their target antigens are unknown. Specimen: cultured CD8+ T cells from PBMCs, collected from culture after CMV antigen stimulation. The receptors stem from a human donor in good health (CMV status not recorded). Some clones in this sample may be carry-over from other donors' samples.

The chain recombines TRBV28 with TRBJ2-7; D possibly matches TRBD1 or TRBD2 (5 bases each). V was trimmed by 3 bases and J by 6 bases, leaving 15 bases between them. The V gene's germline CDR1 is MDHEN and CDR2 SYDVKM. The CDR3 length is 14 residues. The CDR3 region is CASSLTGAPGEQYV. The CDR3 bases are TGTGCCAGCAGTTTGACCGGGGCCCCGGGCGAGCAGTACGTC.

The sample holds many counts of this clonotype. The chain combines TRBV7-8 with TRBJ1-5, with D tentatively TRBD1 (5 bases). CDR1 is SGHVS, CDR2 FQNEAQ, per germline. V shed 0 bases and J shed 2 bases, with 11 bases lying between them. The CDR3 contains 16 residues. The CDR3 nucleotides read TGTGCCAGCAGCTTAGCGAGGGGAAGGGGCAATCAGCCCCAGCATTTT. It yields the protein CASSLARGRGNQPQHF.

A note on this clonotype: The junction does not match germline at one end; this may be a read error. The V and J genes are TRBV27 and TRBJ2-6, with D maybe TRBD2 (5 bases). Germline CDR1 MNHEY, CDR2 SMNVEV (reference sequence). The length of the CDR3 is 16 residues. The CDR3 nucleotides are TGTGCCAGCAGTCCGGCGGGTAGCTCTGGGACCAACGTCCTGACTTTC. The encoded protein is CASSPAGSSGTNVLTF.

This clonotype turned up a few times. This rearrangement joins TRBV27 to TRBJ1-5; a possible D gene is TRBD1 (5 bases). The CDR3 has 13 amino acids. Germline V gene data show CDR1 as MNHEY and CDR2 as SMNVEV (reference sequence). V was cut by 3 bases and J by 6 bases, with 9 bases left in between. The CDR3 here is CASSLGRRQPQHF. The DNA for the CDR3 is TGTGCCAGCAGTTTGGGACGGCGTCAGCCCCAGCATTTT.

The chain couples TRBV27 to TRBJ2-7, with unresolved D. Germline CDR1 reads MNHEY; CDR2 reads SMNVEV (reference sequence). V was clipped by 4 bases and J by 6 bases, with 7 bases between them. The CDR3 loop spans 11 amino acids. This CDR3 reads CASSSPLEQYF. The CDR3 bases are TGTGCCAGCAGTTCCCCCCTCGAGCAGTACTTC.